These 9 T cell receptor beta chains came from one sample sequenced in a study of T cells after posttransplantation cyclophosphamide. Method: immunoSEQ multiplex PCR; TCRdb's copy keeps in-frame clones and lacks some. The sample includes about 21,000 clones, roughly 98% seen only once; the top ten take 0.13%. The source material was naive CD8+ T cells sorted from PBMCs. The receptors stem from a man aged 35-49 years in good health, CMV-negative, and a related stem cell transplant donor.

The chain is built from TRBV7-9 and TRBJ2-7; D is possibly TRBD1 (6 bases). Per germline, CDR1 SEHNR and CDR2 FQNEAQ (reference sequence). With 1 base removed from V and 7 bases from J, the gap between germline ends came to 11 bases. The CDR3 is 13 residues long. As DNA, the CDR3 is TGTGCCAGCAGCTTAGGGGCAGGGGATGAGCAGTACTTC. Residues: CASSLGAGDEQYF.

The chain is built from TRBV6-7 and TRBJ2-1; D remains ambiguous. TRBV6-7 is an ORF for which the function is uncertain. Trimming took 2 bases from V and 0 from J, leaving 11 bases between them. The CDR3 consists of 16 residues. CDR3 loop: CASSYPRRYSYNEQFF. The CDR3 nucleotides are TGTGCCAGCAGTTACCCACGGCGGTACTCCTACAATGAGCAGTTCTTC.

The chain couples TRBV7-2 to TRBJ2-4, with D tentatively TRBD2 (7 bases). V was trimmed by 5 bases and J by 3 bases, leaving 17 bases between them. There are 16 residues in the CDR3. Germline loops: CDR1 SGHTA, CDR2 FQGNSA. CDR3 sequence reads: CASSPSQGGGKNIQYF. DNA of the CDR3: TGTGCCAGCAGCCCCTCGCAGGGAGGGGGCAAAAACATTCAGTACTTC.

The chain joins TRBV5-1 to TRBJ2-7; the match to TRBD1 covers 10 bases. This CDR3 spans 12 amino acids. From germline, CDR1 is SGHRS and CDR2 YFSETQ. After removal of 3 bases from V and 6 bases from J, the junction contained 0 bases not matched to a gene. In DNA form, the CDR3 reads TGCGCCAGCAGCTGGACAGGGGGCGAGCAGTACTTC. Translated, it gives CASSWTGGEQYF.

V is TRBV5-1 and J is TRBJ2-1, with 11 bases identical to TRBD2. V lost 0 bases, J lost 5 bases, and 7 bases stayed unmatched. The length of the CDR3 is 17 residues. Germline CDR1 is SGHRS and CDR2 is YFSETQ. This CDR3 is CASSLAPLAGGNNEQFF. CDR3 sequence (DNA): TGCGCCAGCAGCTTGGCTCCTCTAGCGGGAGGAAACAATGAGCAGTTCTTC.

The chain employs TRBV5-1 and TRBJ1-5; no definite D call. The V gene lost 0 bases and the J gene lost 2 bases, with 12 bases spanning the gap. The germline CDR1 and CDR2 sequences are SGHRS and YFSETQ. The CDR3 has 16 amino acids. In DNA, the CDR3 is TGCGCCAGCAGCTTGGGGCCGGTCGGGGGCAATCAGCCCCAGCATTTT. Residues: CASSLGPVGGNQPQHF.

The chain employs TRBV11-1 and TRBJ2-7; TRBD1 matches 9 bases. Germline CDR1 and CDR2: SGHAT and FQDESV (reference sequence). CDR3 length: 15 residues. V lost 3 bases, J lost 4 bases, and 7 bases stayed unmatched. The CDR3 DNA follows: TGTGCCAGCAGCTTCTACGGGACAGGGAGTTACGAGCAGTACTTC. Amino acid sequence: CASSFYGTGSYEQYF.

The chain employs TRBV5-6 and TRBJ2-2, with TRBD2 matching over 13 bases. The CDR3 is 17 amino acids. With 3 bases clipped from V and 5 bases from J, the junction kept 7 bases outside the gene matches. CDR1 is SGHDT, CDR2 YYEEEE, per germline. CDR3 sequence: CASSSPGLAGRTGELFF. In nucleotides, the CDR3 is TGTGCCAGCAGCTCGCCGGGACTAGCGGGACGGACCGGGGAGCTGTTTTTT.

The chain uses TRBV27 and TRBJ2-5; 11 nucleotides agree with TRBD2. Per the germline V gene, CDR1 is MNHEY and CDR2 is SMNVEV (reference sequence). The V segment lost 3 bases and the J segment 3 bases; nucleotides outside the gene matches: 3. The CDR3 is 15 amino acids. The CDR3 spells CASSLGTSGEETQYF. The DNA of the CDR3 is TGTGCCAGCAGTTTGGGGACTAGCGGAGAAGAGACCCAGTACTTC.